One and the same sample provided the 31 T cell receptor beta chains below, sequenced in a study of T cells after yellow fever vaccination. TCRdb redid the calling of the 5' RACE reads with MiXCR, one entry per CDR3 protein. The table shows hundreds of thousands of distinct CDR3 sequences, with roughly 14% occurring only once. This material consisted of PBMCs, taken on the day of the yellow fever booster vaccination. All receptors come from a man in his thirties or forties who received the YFV17D yellow fever vaccine.

This clonotype showed up just a few times. V is TRBV4-3 and J is TRBJ1-4, with 7 positions matching TRBD1. The CDR3 consists of 13 residues. V shed 4 bases and J 12 bases; nucleotides not matched to a gene: 8. Germline V gene data show CDR1 as LGHNA and CDR2 as YSLEER. DNA of the CDR3: TGCGCCAGCAGCCCAGGACAGGCCGGGCAACTGTTTTTT. It translates to CASSPGQAGQLFF.

This clonotype was observed a handful of times. This chain joins TRBV11-2 and TRBJ2-1; 9 nucleotides line up with TRBD2. Germline V lookup: CDR1 SGHAT, CDR2 FQNNGV. The CDR3 has 17 residues. J was trimmed by 5 bases and V by 3 bases; bases with no gene match: 11. The CDR3 loop reads CASSLRGRTSDHNEQFF. DNA of the CDR3: TGTGCCAGCAGCTTGAGGGGCCGGACTAGCGATCACAATGAGCAGTTCTTC. Full variable domain (missing parts from reference TRBV11-2 and TRBJ2-1): EAGVAQSPRYKIIEKRQSVAFWCNPISGHATLYWYQQILGQGPKLLIQFQNNGVVDDSQLPKDRFSAERLKGVDSTLKIQPAKLEDSAVYLCASSLRGRTSDHNEQFFGPGTRLTVL.

This clonotype showed up just a few times. The J gene is TRBJ2-5, the V gene TRBV29-1; D is possibly TRBD1 or TRBD2 (5 bases each). Trimming shortened V by 6 bases and J by 6 bases, and 17 bases separated the two germline ends. The germline V gene has CDR1 SQVTM and CDR2 ANQGSEA. The CDR3 is made up of 13 amino acids. The CDR3 is CSVESITGQTQYF. For the CDR3, the DNA is TGCAGCGTCGAGAGCATTACGGGGCAGACCCAGTACTTC.

The CDR3 spells CASSQSGRARNEQFF. CDR3 DNA: TGTGCCAGCAGCCAGAGCGGGAGGGCTCGCAATGAGCAGTTCTTC. The chain recombines TRBV3-1 with TRBJ2-1; 10 nucleotides agree with TRBD2. Germline CDR1 and CDR2: LGHDT and YNNKEL (reference sequence). V gave up 3 bases and J gave up 6 bases; unmatched junction bases: 5. The CDR3 has 15 residues.

The J gene is TRBJ1-4, the V gene TRBV7-2; TRBD1 matches at 9 bases. Per the germline V gene, CDR1 is SGHTA and CDR2 is FQGNSA. V shed 4 bases and J 7 bases; nucleotides not matched to a gene: 7. CDR3 length equals 15 residues. The CDR3 region has the DNA TGTGCCAGCAGCTCAACAGGGGGCTTGGGTGAAAAACTGTTTTTT. Residues: CASSSTGGLGEKLFF. The full variable domain, with the rest looked up from reference TRBV7-2 and TRBJ1-4, is GAGVSQSPSNKVTEKGKDVELRCDPISGHTALYWYRQSLGQGLEFLIYFQGNSAPDKSGLPSDRFSAERTGGSVSTLTIQRTQQEDSAVYLCASSSTGGLGEKLFFGSGTQLSVL.

This clonotype was detected only a few times. The chain joins TRBV28 to TRBJ2-7; 12 bases line up with TRBD2. Germline loops: CDR1 MDHEN, CDR2 SYDVKM. J gave up 5 bases and V 2 bases, and 7 bases lay outside the gene matches. The CDR3 is 16 residues long. The CDR3 bases are TGTGCCAGCAGTTTAGTACTAGCGGGAGGTCAGCACGAGCAGTACTTC. This translates into CASSLVLAGGQHEQYF.

Only a few counts were recorded for this clonotype. The chain joins TRBV20-1 to TRBJ2-1; TRBD2 aligns across 11 bases. CDR3 length equals 15 residues. Germline V lookup: CDR1 DFQATT, CDR2 SNEGSKA (reference sequence). The V gene end was trimmed by 5 bases and the J gene end by 11 bases; junction bases not matched to a gene: 14. The CDR3 DNA reads TGCAGTGCTCCCCGCACTAGCGGGAGTGAACCCCAGCAGTTCTTC. Translating gives CSAPRTSGSEPQQFF.

This chain links TRBV28 with TRBJ2-6; D remains unclear. Germline V gives CDR1 MDHEN, CDR2 SYDVKM. Trimming left V 7 bases short and J 10 bases short, with 8 bases between. The CDR3 runs 11 residues. The CDR3 region has the DNA TGTGCCAGCAATATGGGGAACGTCCTGACTTTC. As protein: CASNMGNVLTF.

The gene calls are TRBV7-9 and TRBJ1-2, with D unresolved. CDR3 length: 16 residues. The germline CDR1 and CDR2 sequences are SEHNR and FQNEAQ (reference sequence). V was trimmed by 1 base and J by 0 bases, leaving 12 bases between them. Written as DNA, the CDR3 is TGTGCCAGCAGCTTAGGCCTGGGCACCGCTAACTATGGCTACACCTTC. Translated, it gives CASSLGLGTANYGYTF.

V usage is TRBV5-4 and J usage is TRBJ2-4; TRBD2 aligns across 7 bases. After removal of 3 bases from V and 1 base from J, the junction contained 16 bases not matched to a gene. The CDR3 has 19 residues. The germline V gene has CDR1 SGHNT and CDR2 YYREEE (reference sequence). The CDR3 protein is CASSSPSGWREWAKNIQYF. For the CDR3, the DNA is TGTGCCAGCAGCTCGCCTTCGGGTTGGCGGGAGTGGGCCAAAAACATTCAGTACTTC.

The V call is TRBV18, the J call TRBJ2-7, with TRBD2 matching over 10 bases. The trim removed 10 bases at V and 4 bases at J, leaving 13 bases unmatched. The CDR3 extends over 15 amino acids. Germline-derived CDR1 and CDR2 are KGHSH and LQKENI. CDR3 sequence: CATHPMGLASYEQYF. Here the CDR3 DNA reads TGTGCCACCCACCCCATGGGACTAGCGTCGTACGAGCAGTACTTC.

This clonotype was picked up many times. The V call is TRBV7-8, the J call TRBJ2-7; D is undetermined. In germline, CDR1 is SGHVS, CDR2 FQNEAQ. The CDR3 extends over 11 amino acids. V was shortened by 4 bases and J by 6 bases, with 7 bases between the two germline ends. As DNA, the CDR3 is TGTGCCAGCAGCTCTGACCTCGAGCAGTACTTC. Translated: CASSSDLEQYF.

This clonotype was seen a handful of times. The chain couples TRBV20-1 to TRBJ2-6; D remains unclear. The V end lost 5 bases, the J end lost 0 bases, and 8 bases lay between the germline ends. The germline V gene encodes CDR1 DFQATT and CDR2 SNEGSKA (reference sequence). The CDR3 loop spans 14 amino acids. CDR3 bases: TGCAGTGCTGCTATGGACTCTGGGGCCAACGTCCTGACTTTC. This gives the protein CSAAMDSGANVLTF.

This sequence joins TRBV3-1 and TRBJ1-5, with D uncertain. This CDR3 has 15 residues. CDR1 is LGHDT, CDR2 YNNKEL, per germline (reference sequence). V was cut by 3 bases and J by 1 base, with 10 bases left in between. In DNA, the CDR3 is TGTGCCAGCAGCCAGACAATTGGGAGCAATCAGCCCCAGCATTTT. Its protein is CASSQTIGSNQPQHF. Full variable domain (remainder filled in from reference TRBV3-1 and TRBJ1-5): DTAVSQTPKYLVTQMGNDKSIKCEQNLGHDTMYWYKQDSKKFLKIMFSYNNKELIINETVPNRFSPKSPDKAHLNLHINSLELGDSAVYFCASSQTIGSNQPQHFGDGTRLSIL.

The genes are TRBV24-1 and TRBJ2-1; possibly TRBD1 or TRBD2 for D (5 bases each). The CDR3 is 12 amino acids. The germline V gene has CDR1 KGHDR and CDR2 SFDVKD. The ends were cut back, 9 bases at V and 2 bases at J, with 7 bases in the middle. CDR3 bases: TGTGCCACCGGGACCGCCTACAATGAGCAGTTCTTC. Its translation is CATGTAYNEQFF.

J is TRBJ2-4 and V is TRBV6-1; no reliable D call. The ends were cut back, 7 bases at V and 3 bases at J, with 13 bases in the middle. Germline-derived CDR1 and CDR2 are MNHNS and SASEGT. The CDR3 length is 14 residues. The CDR3 nucleotides are TGTGCCAGCACTCCTAGTTTCGGCAAAAACATTCAGTACTTC. It is translated as CASTPSFGKNIQYF.

This clonotype appeared a few times. The chain recombines TRBV4-2 with TRBJ1-6, with 10 bases aligning to TRBD1. V dropped 4 bases and J dropped 8; count of bases not matched to a gene: 8. The CDR3 runs 16 residues. Germline V gives CDR1 LGHNA, CDR2 YNFKEQ. The CDR3 is CASSRTGGGVDSPLHF. The CDR3 coding sequence is TGTGCCAGCAGCCGGACAGGGGGGGGGGTGGATTCACCCCTCCACTTT.

This clonotype has a handful of counts. V is TRBV20-1 and J is TRBJ2-7; no clear D gene. The CDR3 totals 11 residues. Germline V lookup: CDR1 DFQATT, CDR2 SNEGSKA (reference sequence). The V end was cut by 3 bases, the J end by 6 bases, with 9 bases between. DNA of the CDR3: TGCAGTGCTAGGAAGGGCGGCGAGCAGTACTTC. Translation gives CSARKGGEQYF.

The sample holds a few counts of this clonotype. J is TRBJ2-7 and V is TRBV20-1; D ambiguous. The germline V gene encodes CDR1 DFQATT and CDR2 SNEGSKA (reference sequence). V lost 2 bases, J lost 2 bases, and 13 bases lay in between. The CDR3 spans 14 residues. The CDR3 loop reads CSARRHSPTYEQYF. As DNA, the CDR3 is TGCAGTGCTAGACGCCACTCTCCAACCTACGAGCAGTACTTC.

The CDR3 sequence is CASSQVGGSEAFF. CDR3 nucleotide sequence: TGTGCCAGCAGCCAAGTAGGGGGTTCTGAAGCTTTCTTT. The chain links TRBV14 to TRBJ1-1; perhaps TRBD1 as D (6 bases). V gave up 1 base and J gave up 6 bases, with 9 bases separating them. The length of the CDR3 is 13 residues. In germline, CDR1 is SGHDN, CDR2 FVKESK.

The sample holds a few counts of this clonotype. This sequence joins TRBV4-3 and TRBJ2-1; D gene ambiguous. The CDR3 sequence is 17 residues long. Germline V lookup: CDR1 LGHNA, CDR2 YSLEER. The V end lost 1 base, the J end lost 0 bases, and 13 bases lay between the germline ends. For the CDR3, the DNA is TGCGCCAGCAGCCAAGCCTATGCGGCTAGCTCCTACAATGAGCAGTTCTTC. Its protein is CASSQAYAASSYNEQFF.

The chain has TRBV20-1 and TRBJ2-1, with 8 bases aligning to TRBD2. Germline V gene lookup returns CDR1 DFQATT and CDR2 SNEGSKA (reference sequence). V was pared by 6 bases and J by 6 bases, with 13 bases of the junction left unmatched. There are 15 residues in the CDR3. CDR3 in DNA: TGCAGTGCCGAGATAAGCGGGAGCGGAGGCAATGAGCAGTTCTTC. Protein product: CSAEISGSGGNEQFF.

This sequence joins TRBV7-2 and TRBJ2-1; 10 bases align to TRBD1. Germline V gene lookup returns CDR1 SGHTA and CDR2 FQGNSA. V was clipped by 5 bases and J by 9 bases; unmatched bases: 13. This CDR3 has 16 residues. CDR3 in DNA: TGTGCCAGCAGCCAAAGACCGCCGGGACAGGGGTTTGAGCAGTTCTTC. Its protein is CASSQRPPGQGFEQFF.

The table lists this clonotype with a few counts. The V gene is TRBV5-1, the J gene TRBJ2-2; perhaps TRBD2 as D (5 bases). The V end lost 1 base, the J end lost 6 bases, and 16 bases lay between the germline ends. CDR1 and CDR2 from the germline V gene are SGHRS and YFSETQ. This CDR3 is 16 amino acids long. The CDR3 nucleotides read TGCGCCAGCAGCTTGATGACTACCCCGGGGTCCGGGGAGCTGTTTTTT. Amino acid sequence: CASSLMTTPGSGELFF.

The gene calls are TRBV25-1 and TRBJ2-7; the D call may be TRBD1 or TRBD2 (6 bases each). CDR3 size: 13 residues. V was trimmed by 8 bases and J by 5 bases, leaving 16 bases between them. CDR1 and CDR2 from the germline V gene are MGHDK and SYGVNS. CDR3 loop: CASVQVGGHEQYF. The CDR3, as DNA: TGTGCCAGCGTCCAGGTGGGGGGCCACGAGCAGTACTTC.

This clonotype was seen more than once but under ten times. CDR3 in amino acids: CASSYTSGRSYEQYF. The CDR3 region has the DNA TGTGCCAGCAGCTACACTAGCGGGCGCTCCTACGAGCAGTACTTC. The chain employs TRBV11-2 and TRBJ2-7; TRBD2 matches at 9 bases. The CDR3 spans 15 residues. CDR1 SGHAT and CDR2 FQNNGV come from the germline V gene. J lost 0 bases, V lost 4 bases, and 4 bases had no gene match.

The genes are TRBV6-1 and TRBJ2-1; 14 bases fit TRBD2. V gave up 9 bases and J gave up 9 bases; unmatched junction bases: 10. This CDR3 region has 15 residues. CDR1 is MNHNS, CDR2 SASEGT, per germline. DNA of the CDR3: TGTGCCAGTGCATGGGGACTAGCGGGAGTTGTTGAGCAGTTCTTC. This translates into CASAWGLAGVVEQFF.

This chain links TRBV6-2 or TRBV6-3 with TRBJ2-1; D not resolved. CDR3 length equals 16 residues. CDR1 is MNHEY, CDR2 SVGEGT, per germline. V shed 2 bases and J shed 0 bases, with 11 bases lying between them. CDR3 amino acids: CASSYRASPSYNEQFF. Written as DNA, the CDR3 is TGTGCCAGCAGTTACCGAGCGAGTCCCTCCTACAATGAGCAGTTCTTC.

This sequence joins TRBV24-1 and TRBJ2-1; 7 bases line up with TRBD2. Trimming cost V 6 bases and J 0 bases; bases outside gene matches: 13. Germline V gives CDR1 KGHDR, CDR2 SFDVKD. This CDR3 region has 18 residues. The CDR3: CATSSGTKVRSSYNEQFF. The CDR3 DNA reads as TGTGCCACCAGTTCCGGGACTAAAGTCCGTAGCTCCTACAATGAGCAGTTCTTC.

The CDR3 spells CASSASSGHYGYTF. In DNA form, the CDR3 reads TGTGCCAGCAGTGCGTCGTCCGGGCACTATGGCTACACCTTC. The chain carries TRBV2 and TRBJ1-2; unclear D gene. V lost 4 bases, J lost 3 bases, and 12 bases lay in between. The germline V gene has CDR1 SNHLY and CDR2 FYNNEI. This CDR3 is 14 amino acids long.

The rearrangement links TRBV29-1 to TRBJ2-7, with TRBD2 matching over 9 bases. Germline-derived CDR1 and CDR2 are SQVTM and ANQGSEA. This CDR3 comprises 13 residues. The ends lost 4 bases at V and 4 bases at J; junction bases unmatched: 5. DNA of the CDR3: TGCAGCGTTGTAAGCGGGAGGTTTTACGAGCAGTACTTC. Protein: CSVVSGRFYEQYF.